This TCR beta chain came from a study of cytomegalovirus exposure and HLA in healthy donors. After removal of 3 bases from V and 2 bases from J, the junction contained 7 bases not matched to a gene. Germline V gene sequence: CDR1 MGHRA, CDR2 YSYEKL. This CDR3 is 17 amino acids long. On this clone: The target antigen is unknown.

Study-wide results and limits: TRBV6-2, TRBV6-3 and some other V segments were excluded as indistinguishable. The study had only CMV serostatus as immune exposure information. Certain sequence variants were highly shared and formed a cluster, and this cluster was likely a sequencing artifact.

The PCR contained 60 Vbeta and 13 Jbeta primers. Clones were read by immunoSEQ multiplex PCR, and TCRdb kept only the in-frame ones, dropping some. Among around 110,000 clones listed, less than 85% were seen once. It was healthy bone marrow donors who served as donors. Sequences were obtained from PBMCs. V usage is TRBV4-1 and J usage is TRBJ2-3, with 11 bases lining up with TRBD2. The sequence derives from a woman in her thirties or forties in good health and CMV-seropositive. CDR3 region: CASSQDTSGRYTDTQYF. The CDR3 DNA reads TGCGCCAGCAGCCAGGACACTAGCGGGAGATACACAGATACGCAGTATTTT.